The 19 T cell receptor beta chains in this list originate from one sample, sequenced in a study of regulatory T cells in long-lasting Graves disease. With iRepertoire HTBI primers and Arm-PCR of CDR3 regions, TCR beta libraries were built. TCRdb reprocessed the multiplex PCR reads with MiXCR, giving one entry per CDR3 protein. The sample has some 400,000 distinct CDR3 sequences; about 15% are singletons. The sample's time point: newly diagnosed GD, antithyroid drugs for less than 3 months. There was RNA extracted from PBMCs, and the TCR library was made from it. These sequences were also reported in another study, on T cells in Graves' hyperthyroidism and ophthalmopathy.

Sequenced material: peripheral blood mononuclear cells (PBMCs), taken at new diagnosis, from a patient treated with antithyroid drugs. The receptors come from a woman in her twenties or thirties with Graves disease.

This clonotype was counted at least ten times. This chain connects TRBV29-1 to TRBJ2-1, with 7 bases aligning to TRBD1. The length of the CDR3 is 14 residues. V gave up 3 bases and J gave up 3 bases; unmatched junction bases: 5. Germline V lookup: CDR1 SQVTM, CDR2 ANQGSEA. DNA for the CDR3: TGCAGCGTTGAGGACAGGCTCGGCTACAATGAGCAGTTCTTC. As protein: CSVEDRLGYNEQFF.

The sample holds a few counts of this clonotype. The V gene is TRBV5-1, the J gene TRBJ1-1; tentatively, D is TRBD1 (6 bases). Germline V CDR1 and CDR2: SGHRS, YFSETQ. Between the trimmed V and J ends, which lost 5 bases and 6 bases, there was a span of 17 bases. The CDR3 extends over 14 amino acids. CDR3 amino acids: CASSTGGNVAEAFF. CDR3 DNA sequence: TGCGCCAGCAGTACGGGGGGCAATGTGGCTGAAGCTTTCTTT.

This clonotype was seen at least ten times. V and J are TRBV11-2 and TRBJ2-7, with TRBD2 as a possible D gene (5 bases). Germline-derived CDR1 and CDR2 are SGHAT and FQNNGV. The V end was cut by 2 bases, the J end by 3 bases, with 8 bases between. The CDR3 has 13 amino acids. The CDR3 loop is CASSLSLGYEQYF. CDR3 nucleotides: TGTGCCAGCAGCTTATCACTAGGCTACGAGCAGTACTTC.

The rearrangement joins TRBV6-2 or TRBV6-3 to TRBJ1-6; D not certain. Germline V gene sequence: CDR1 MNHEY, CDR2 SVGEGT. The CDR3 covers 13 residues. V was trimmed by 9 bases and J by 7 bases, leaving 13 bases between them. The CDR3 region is CASCTTENSPLHF. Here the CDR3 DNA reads TGTGCCAGTTGCACGACGGAAAATTCACCCCTCCACTTT.

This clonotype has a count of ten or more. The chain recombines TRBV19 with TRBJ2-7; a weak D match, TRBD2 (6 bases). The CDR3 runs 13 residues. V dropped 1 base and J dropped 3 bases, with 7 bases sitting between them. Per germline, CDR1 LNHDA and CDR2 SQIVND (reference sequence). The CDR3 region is CASSIARDYEQYF. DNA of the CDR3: TGTGCCAGTAGTATAGCGCGGGACTACGAGCAGTACTTC.

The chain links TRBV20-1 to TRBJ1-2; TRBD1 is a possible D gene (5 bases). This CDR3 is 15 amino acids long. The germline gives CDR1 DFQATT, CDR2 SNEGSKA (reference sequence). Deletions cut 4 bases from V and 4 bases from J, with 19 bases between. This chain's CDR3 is CSATADFREAYGYTF. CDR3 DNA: TGCAGTGCTACCGCCGACTTCAGGGAGGCCTATGGCTACACCTTC.

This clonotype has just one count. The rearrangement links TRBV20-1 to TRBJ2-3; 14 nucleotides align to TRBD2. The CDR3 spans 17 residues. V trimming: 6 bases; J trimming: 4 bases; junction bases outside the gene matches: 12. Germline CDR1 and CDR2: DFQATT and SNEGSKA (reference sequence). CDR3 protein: CSATRGLAGAESDTQYF. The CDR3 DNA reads TGCAGTGCCACCAGGGGACTAGCGGGGGCTGAGTCAGATACGCAGTATTTT.

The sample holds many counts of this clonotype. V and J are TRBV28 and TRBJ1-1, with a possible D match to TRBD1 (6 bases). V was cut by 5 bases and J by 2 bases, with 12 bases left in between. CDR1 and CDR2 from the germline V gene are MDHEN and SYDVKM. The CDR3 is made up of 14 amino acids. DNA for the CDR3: TGTGCCAGCAGTGAGACAGGTTATAACACTGAAGCTTTCTTT. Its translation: CASSETGYNTEAFF.

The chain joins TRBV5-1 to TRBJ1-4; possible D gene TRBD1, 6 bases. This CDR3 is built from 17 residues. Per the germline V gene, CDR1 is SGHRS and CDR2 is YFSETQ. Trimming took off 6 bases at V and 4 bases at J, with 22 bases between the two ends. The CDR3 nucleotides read TGCGCCAGCACCCGACTACCCCTAAAGGGGGATAATGAAAAACTGTTTTTT. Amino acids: CASTRLPLKGDNEKLFF.

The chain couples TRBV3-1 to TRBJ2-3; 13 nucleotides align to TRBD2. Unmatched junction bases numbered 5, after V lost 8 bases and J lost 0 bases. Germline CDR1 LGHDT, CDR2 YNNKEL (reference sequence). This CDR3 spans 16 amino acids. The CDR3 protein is CASLTSGRKSTDTQYF. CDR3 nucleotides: TGTGCCAGCCTGACTAGCGGGAGGAAAAGCACAGATACGCAGTATTTT.

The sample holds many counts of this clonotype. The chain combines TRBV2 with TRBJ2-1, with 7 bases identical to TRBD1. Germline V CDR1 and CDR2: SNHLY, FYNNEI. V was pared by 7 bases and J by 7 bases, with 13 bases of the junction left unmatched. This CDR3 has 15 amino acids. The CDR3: CASIPGRGIGNEQFF. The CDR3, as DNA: TGTGCCAGCATACCAGGCAGGGGGATCGGGAATGAGCAGTTCTTC.

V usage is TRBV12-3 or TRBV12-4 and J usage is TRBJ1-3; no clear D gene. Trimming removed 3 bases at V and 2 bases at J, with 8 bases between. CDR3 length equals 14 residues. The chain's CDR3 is CASSLERAGNTIYF. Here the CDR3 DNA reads TGTGCCAGCAGTTTGGAAAGGGCTGGAAACACCATATATTTT.

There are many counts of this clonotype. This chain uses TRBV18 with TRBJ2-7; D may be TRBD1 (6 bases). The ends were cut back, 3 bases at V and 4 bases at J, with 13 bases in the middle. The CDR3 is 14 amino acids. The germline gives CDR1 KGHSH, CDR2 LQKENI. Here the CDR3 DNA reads TGTGCCAGCTCACCCGGGGACATGACTTACGAGCAGTACTTC. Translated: CASSPGDMTYEQYF.

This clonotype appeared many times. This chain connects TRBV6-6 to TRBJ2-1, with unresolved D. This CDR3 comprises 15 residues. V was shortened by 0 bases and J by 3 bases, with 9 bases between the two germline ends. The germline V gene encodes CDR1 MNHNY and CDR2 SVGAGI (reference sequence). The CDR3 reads CASSYSRLGYNEQFF. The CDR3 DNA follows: TGTGCCAGCAGTTACTCGCGGCTAGGCTACAATGAGCAGTTCTTC.

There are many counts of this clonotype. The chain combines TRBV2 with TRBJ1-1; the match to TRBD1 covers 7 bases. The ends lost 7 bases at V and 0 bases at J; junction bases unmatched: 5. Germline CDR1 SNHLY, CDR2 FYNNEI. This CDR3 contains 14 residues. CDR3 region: CASTLGGLNTEAFF. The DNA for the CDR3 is TGTGCCAGCACCCTAGGGGGCCTGAACACTGAAGCTTTCTTT. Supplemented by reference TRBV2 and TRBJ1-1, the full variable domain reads EPEVTQTPSHQVTQMGQEVILRCVPISNHLYFYWYRQILGQKVEFLVSFYNNEISEKSEIFDDQFSVERPDGSNFTLKIRSTKLEDSAMYFCASTLGGLNTEAFFGQGTRLTVV.

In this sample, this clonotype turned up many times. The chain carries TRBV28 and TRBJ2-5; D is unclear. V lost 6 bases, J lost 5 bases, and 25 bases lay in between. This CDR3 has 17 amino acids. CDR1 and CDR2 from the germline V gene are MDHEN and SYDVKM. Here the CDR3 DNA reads TGTGCCAGCAGCTTCAGAAGGGCGTCTGGAAGGATTGAGACCCAGTACTTC. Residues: CASSFRRASGRIETQYF.

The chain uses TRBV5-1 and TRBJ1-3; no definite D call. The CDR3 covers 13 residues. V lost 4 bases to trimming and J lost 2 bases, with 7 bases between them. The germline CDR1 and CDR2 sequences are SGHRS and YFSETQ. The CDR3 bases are TGCGCCAGCAGCGGGTGGACTGGAAACACCATATATTTT. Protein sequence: CASSGWTGNTIYF.

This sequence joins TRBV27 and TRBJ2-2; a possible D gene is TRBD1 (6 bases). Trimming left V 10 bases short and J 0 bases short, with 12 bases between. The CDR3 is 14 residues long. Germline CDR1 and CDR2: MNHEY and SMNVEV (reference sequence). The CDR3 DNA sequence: TGTGCCACCCGGGACATCGCGAACACCGGGGAGCTGTTTTTT. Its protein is CATRDIANTGELFF.

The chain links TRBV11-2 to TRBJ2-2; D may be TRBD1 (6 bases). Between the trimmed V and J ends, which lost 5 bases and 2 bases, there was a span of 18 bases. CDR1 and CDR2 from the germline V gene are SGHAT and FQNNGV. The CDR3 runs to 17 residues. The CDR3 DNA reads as TGTGCCAGCAGCGCCCCGGGACAAGGGGCCAACACCGGGGAGCTGTTTTTT. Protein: CASSAPGQGANTGELFF. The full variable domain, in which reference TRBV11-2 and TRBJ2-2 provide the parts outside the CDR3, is EAGVAQSPRYKIIEKRQSVAFWCNPISGHATLYWYQQILGQGPKLLIQFQNNGVVDDSQLPKDRFSAERLKGVDSTLKIQPAKLEDSAVYLCASSAPGQGANTGELFFGEGSRLTVL.